This T cell receptor beta chain stems from a study of blood T cell repertoires in COVID-19. Study-wide context: Sites in the United States, Italy and Spain provided acute and convalescent COVID-19 samples.

Clones were sequenced by immunoSEQ multiplex PCR, and TCRdb holds only the in-frame ones, with some missing. The repertoire consists of some 100,000 clones, with 90% to 95% occurring once and the leading ten covering 17%. This receptor was taken from a man aged 50-60 years with acute or convalescent COVID-19. The sequenced sample was peripheral blood.

CDR3 in amino acids: CASSLEGQGAGEQYF. CDR3 in DNA: TGCGCCAGCAGCTTAGAGGGACAGGGGGCAGGCGAGCAGTACTTC. J is TRBJ2-7 and V is TRBV5-1; 12 nucleotides align to TRBD1. The CDR3 sequence is 15 residues long. Germline values: CDR1 SGHRS, CDR2 YFSETQ. Unmatched junction bases numbered 6, after V lost 2 bases and J lost 6 bases.